This TCR beta chain emerged from a study of PD-1 blockade in classical Hodgkin lymphoma. Findings and limits, study-wide: Baseline diversity resembling that of newly diagnosed patients was seen in complete responders.

About this clone: Antigen unknown.

Brentuximab vedotin exposure varied among the patients, all of whom had relapsed after autologous stem cell transplantation. Germline V lookup: CDR1 MNHEY, CDR2 SMNVEV (reference sequence). V was cut by 5 bases and J by 4 bases, with 12 bases left in between. The CDR3 extends over 15 amino acids. The protocol was immunoSEQ multiplex PCR, while the TCRdb copy is restricted to in-frame clones and leaves out a portion. Here the sample spans around 100,000 clones, around 89% being singletons. This chain connects TRBV27 to TRBJ2-6; D remains ambiguous. Sequenced material: peripheral blood mononuclear cells (PBMCs), taken before the second cycle of nivolumab. This TCR came from a human donor with classical Hodgkin lymphoma. The CDR3 is CASSGLGSGANVLTF. DNA for the CDR3: TGTGCCAGCAGTGGATTGGGCTCGGGGGCCAACGTCCTGACTTTC.